The rows below give T cell receptor beta chains drawn from one sample of a study of cytomegalovirus exposure and HLA in healthy donors. Clones were sequenced by immunoSEQ multiplex PCR, and TCRdb holds only the in-frame ones, with some missing. The table lists some 130,000 clones, almost 85% of them singletons. The sequencing sample was made of PBMCs. Receptors originate from a man aged 25 to 40 in good health and CMV-seropositive. The CDR3 runs from the conserved cysteine through the conserved F or W. Each record gives: J gene, CDR3 length, clone size, V gene, D gene, CDR3 protein, CDR3 DNA. The D gene is left open where the match is weak. Some rows have no size entry. The others give once, few or many, or a class for an expanded clone.

TRBJ2-7,14,.,TRBV10-2,TRBD2,CASRESGGTDEQYF,TGCGCCAGCAGAGAAAGCGGGGGAACGGACGAGCAGTACTTC
TRBJ2-3,14,.,TRBV10-1,TRBD2,CASSLTSGTDTQYF,TGCGCCAGCAGTCTTACTAGCGGCACAGATACGCAGTATTTT
TRBJ2-7,15,.,TRBV5-1,TRBD1,CASSPEPDRVYEQYF,TGCGCCAGCAGCCCGGAGCCGGACAGGGTCTACGAGCAGTACTTC
TRBJ2-7,16,once,TRBV27,TRBD2,CASSRLAGGPEYEQYF,TGTGCCAGCAGCAGACTAGCGGGAGGGCCCGAATACGAGCAGTACTTC
TRBJ2-1,16,.,TRBV9,TRBD2,CASSVEDSGGYNEQFF,TGTGCCAGCAGCGTAGAGGATAGCGGGGGCTACAATGAGCAGTTCTTC
TRBJ2-1,15,.,TRBV18,TRBD1,CASSPWTGPGNEQFF,TGTGCCAGCTCACCCTGGACAGGGCCGGGGAATGAGCAGTTCTTC
TRBJ2-3,14,.,TRBV5-1,.,CASSLVRSTDTQYF,TGCGCCAGCAGCTTGGTTCGGAGCACAGATACGCAGTATTTT
TRBJ2-3,16,few,TRBV9,TRBD1,CASSARTGAYTDTQYF,TGTGCCAGCAGCGCCAGGACAGGGGCTTACACAGATACGCAGTATTTT
TRBJ2-7,11,few,TRBV30,TRBD2,CAWSIGTSGKF,TGTGCCTGGAGTATTGGGACTAGCGGGAAGTTC
TRBJ1-1,12,.,TRBV29-1,.,CSVERQGTEAFF,TGCAGCGTTGAAAGGCAGGGCACTGAAGCTTTCTTT
TRBJ2-5,14,once,TRBV7-2,TRBD2,CASSGGAGLETQYF,TGTGCCAGCAGCGGAGGAGCGGGGCTAGAGACCCAGTACTTC
TRBJ1-3,15,.,TRBV7-6,.,CASSFKAGNRGTIYF,TGTGCCAGCAGCTTCAAAGCGGGGAACAGAGGGACCATATATTTT
TRBJ2-4,17,.,TRBV18,TRBD2,CASSLSVGTSGQNIQYF,TGTGCCAGCTCACTCTCAGTCGGGACTAGCGGCCAAAACATTCAGTACTTC
TRBJ1-1,13,.,TRBV18,.,CASSPYISTEAFF,TGTGCCAGCTCACCGTACATCTCCACTGAAGCTTTCTTT
TRBJ2-1,11,.,TRBV25-1,.,CASRLQDEQFF,TGTGCCAGCAGACTGCAGGATGAGCAGTTCTTC
TRBJ1-3,13,.,TRBV27,.,CASSFNSGNTIYF,TGTGCCAGCAGTTTTAATTCTGGAAACACCATATATTTT
TRBJ2-1,15,.,TRBV6-6,.,CASSFLSGDYNEQFF,TGTGCCAGCAGTTTCCTTAGCGGAGACTACAATGAGCAGTTCTTC
TRBJ1-1,15,.,TRBV19,.,CASSIEFGRNTEAFF,TGTGCCAGTAGTATAGAATTTGGGCGGAACACTGAAGCTTTCTTT
TRBJ2-7,15,.,TRBV5-6,.,CASSPAGLNLYEQYF,TGTGCCAGCAGCCCGGCGGGACTGAACCTCTACGAGCAGTACTTC
TRBJ1-1,13,.,TRBV7-9,TRBD1,CASHGPDRGGAFF,TGTGCCAGCCATGGGCCTGACAGGGGGGGAGCTTTCTTT
TRBJ2-7,14,.,TRBV6-6,.,CASSRQSNSYEQYF,TGTGCCAGCAGTCGACAGTCTAACTCCTACGAGCAGTACTTC
TRBJ2-1,15,.,TRBV6-5,TRBD2,CASTPTSGSHNEQFF,TGTGCCAGCACCCCGACTAGCGGGAGCCACAATGAGCAGTTCTTC
TRBJ1-2,14,.,TRBV5-8,.,CASSRRALGYGYTF,TGTGCCAGCAGCCGCAGGGCATTGGGCTATGGCTACACCTTC
TRBJ1-3,15,.,TRBV5-4,.,CASSLLGASGNTIYF,TGTGCCAGCAGCTTGTTAGGGGCAAGTGGAAACACCATATATTTT
TRBJ2-7,14,.,TRBV6-5,TRBD1,CASSLRGQDYEQYF,TGTGCCAGCAGTTTACGAGGACAGGACTACGAGCAGTACTTC
TRBJ2-5,15,.,TRBV18,.,CASSPPVGGQETQYF,TGTGCCAGCTCACCCCCGGTAGGCGGCCAAGAGACCCAGTACTTC
TRBJ1-4,15,.,TRBV4-2,TRBD1,CASSQEGQGNEKLFF,TGTGCCAGCAGCCAAGAGGGACAGGGCAATGAAAAACTGTTTTTT
TRBJ1-5,17,many,TRBV7-2,.,CASSKDAGPSYNQPQHF,TGTGCCAGCAGTAAAGACGCAGGGCCCTCATACAATCAGCCCCAGCATTTT
TRBJ1-5,15,.,TRBV19,TRBD1,CASSIRDRNIRPQHF,TGTGCCAGTAGTATTAGGGACAGAAATATCCGGCCCCAGCATTTT
TRBJ2-3,19,.,TRBV4-2,.,CASSQTIQGLAESTDTQYF,TGTGCCAGCAGCCAGACGATCCAGGGGCTAGCGGAAAGCACAGATACGCAGTATTTT
TRBJ1-4,14,.,TRBV4-1,.,CASSQAGEVEKLFF,TGCGCCAGCAGCCAAGCAGGGGAAGTGGAAAAACTGTTTTTT
TRBJ2-7,16,.,TRBV11-2,.,CASSSRGSLLSYEQYF,TGTGCCAGCAGCTCTAGAGGCTCCCTTCTCTCCTACGAGCAGTACTTC
TRBJ1-1,16,.,TRBV4-2,.,CASSHTARAGNAEAFF,TGTGCCAGCAGCCATACGGCCCGAGCGGGGAACGCTGAAGCTTTCTTT
TRBJ2-2,15,.,TRBV28,TRBD1,CASSPGTVNTGELFF,TGTGCCAGCAGCCCCGGGACAGTGAACACCGGGGAGCTGTTTTTT
TRBJ1-2,13,.,TRBV5-1,.,CASSLGGAEGYTF,TGCGCCAGCAGCTTGGGGGGAGCGGAGGGCTACACCTTC